Listed below are T cell receptor beta chains from one sample, sequenced in a study of cytomegalovirus exposure and HLA in healthy donors. Clones were sequenced by immunoSEQ multiplex PCR, and TCRdb holds only the in-frame ones, with some missing. The repertoire includes 150,000 or so clones, about 70% of them detected once, and roughly 2% sits in the top ten. Sequenced sample: PBMCs. The receptors were gathered from a woman between 55 and 75 years old in good health and CMV-seropositive. CDR3s include the opening cysteine and the closing phenylalanine or tryptophan. A D gene is named only where the DNA matches it firmly. Not every row has a clone size; where given, it reads once, few, many or a size class.

j_call v_call clone_size d_call cdr3_aa cdr3_nt
TRBJ1-1 TRBV5-1 NA NA CASSLGQDSTEAFF TGCGCCAGCAGCTTGGGACAGGATAGCACTGAAGCTTTCTTT
TRBJ2-1 TRBV2 NA NA CASSEIRSYNEQFF TGTGCCAGCAGTGAAATCCGGAGCTACAATGAGCAGTTCTTC
TRBJ2-5 TRBV5-1 NA NA CASSLAGSETQYF TGCGCCAGCAGCTTGGCCGGTAGCGAGACCCAGTACTTC
TRBJ2-7 TRBV5-1 few TRBD2 CASSLGLAGGMYEQYF TGCGCCAGCAGCTTGGGACTAGCGGGAGGGATGTACGAGCAGTACTTC
TRBJ2-2 TRBV19 NA NA CASSIPSGELFF TGTGCCAGTAGTATACCTTCCGGGGAGCTGTTTTTT
TRBJ2-5 TRBV9 NA NA CASSVSPNRGQETQYF TGTGCCAGCAGCGTAAGTCCCAATCGCGGCCAAGAGACCCAGTACTTC
TRBJ2-7 TRBV28 few NA CASGSGRPNRVEQYF TGTGCCAGCGGATCGGGTCGCCCCAACAGGGTCGAGCAGTACTTC
TRBJ1-4 TRBV25-1 NA NA CASSDRGTTNEKLFF TGTGCCAGCAGTGACAGGGGTACGACTAATGAAAAACTGTTTTTT
TRBJ2-1 TRBV9 NA TRBD2 CASSVSGGDYNEQFF TGTGCCAGCAGCGTTAGCGGGGGGGACTACAATGAGCAGTTCTTC
TRBJ1-1 TRBV5-6 NA NA CASSSSTESRGKGGRF TGTGCCAGCAGCTCCAGCACAGAGAGCAGGGGAAAGGGAGGGCGATTT
TRBJ2-6 TRBV18 NA NA CASSPSFSGANVLTF TGTGCCAGCTCACCCTCGTTCTCTGGGGCCAACGTCCTGACTTTC
TRBJ2-6 TRBV5-6 once TRBD1 CASSLIADRGPSGANVLTF TGTGCCAGCAGCTTGATTGCGGACAGGGGTCCCTCTGGGGCCAACGTCCTGACTTTC
TRBJ1-5 TRBV11-2 NA TRBD1 CASSQGDASNQPQHF TGTGCCAGCAGCCAGGGGGACGCTAGCAATCAGCCCCAGCATTTT
TRBJ1-1 TRBV11-2 once NA CASSLAGGNTEAFF TGTGCCAGCAGCTTAGCGGGGGGGAACACTGAAGCTTTCTTT
TRBJ2-3 TRBV6-6 NA NA CASSYSLSTDTQYF TGTGCCAGCAGTTACTCACTTAGCACAGATACGCAGTATTTT
TRBJ1-5 TRBV30 NA TRBD1 CAWSRRPWGQGAYSNQPQHF TGTGCCTGGAGTCGGCGTCCCTGGGGACAGGGCGCATATAGCAATCAGCCCCAGCATTTT
TRBJ2-7 TRBV5-6 few NA CASSLGGRHKPYEQYF TGTGCCAGCAGCTTGGGGGGGAGGCACAAGCCCTACGAGCAGTACTTC
TRBJ1-4 TRBV4-1 NA TRBD1 CASSHPPRGQGEKLFF TGCGCCAGCAGCCATCCCCCCAGGGGGCAAGGGGAAAAACTGTTTTTT
TRBJ2-1 TRBV2 NA NA CASGALKANEQFF TGTGCCAGCGGGGCATTGAAGGCCAATGAGCAGTTCTTC
TRBJ2-7 TRBV25-1 few TRBD1 CASSEWTGMGEQYF TGTGCCAGCAGTGAGTGGACAGGGATGGGCGAGCAGTACTTC
TRBJ1-2 TRBV28 NA NA CASTQGRNYGYTF TGTGCCAGTACACAGGGAAGGAACTATGGCTACACCTTC
TRBJ1-4 TRBV4-1 NA NA CASSQGVANEKLFF TGCGCCAGCAGCCAGGGAGTCGCTAATGAAAAACTGTTTTTT
TRBJ2-1 TRBV5-6 NA NA CASSLVGARALSSYNEQFF TGTGCCAGCAGCTTGGTAGGGGCCAGAGCCCTGAGCTCCTACAATGAGCAGTTCTTC
TRBJ1-1 TRBV7-8 NA NA CASSFGQLNTEAFF TGTGCCAGCAGCTTCGGACAGCTGAACACTGAAGCTTTCTTT
TRBJ1-2 TRBV7-2 once NA CASSPGGGRGYTF TGTGCCAGCAGCCCTGGGGGGGGCCGTGGCTACACCTTC
TRBJ2-7 TRBV18 NA NA CASSPGLAYEQYF TGTGCCAGCTCACCGGGACTGGCCTACGAGCAGTACTTC
TRBJ1-2 TRBV2 few NA CASSVSGYGYTF TGTGCCAGCAGTGTTAGTGGCTATGGCTACACCTTC
TRBJ1-2 TRBV28 NA NA CASSLDSRGYTF TGTGCCAGCAGTTTGGACAGTAGGGGCTACACCTTC
TRBJ2-7 TRBV28 NA NA CASSSPGDRNTYEQYF TGTGCCAGCAGCTCGCCGGGGGACAGAAATACCTACGAGCAGTACTTC
TRBJ1-2 TRBV5-6 NA NA CASCPGGGYGYTF TGTGCCAGCTGTCCGGGGGGGGGTTATGGCTACACCTTC
TRBJ2-7 TRBV19 NA NA CASSIRQGSYEQYF TGTGCCAGTAGTATTCGGCAGGGCTCCTACGAGCAGTACTTC
TRBJ2-7 TRBV28 few TRBD2 CASTPGVLAGTNEQYF TGTGCCAGCACCCCTGGGGTTCTAGCGGGAACAAACGAGCAGTACTTC
TRBJ2-1 TRBV14 NA TRBD2 CASRLAGGWNEQFF TGTGCCAGCAGACTAGCGGGAGGGTGGAATGAGCAGTTCTTC
TRBJ2-1 TRBV15 once NA CATSRDGRRDNEQFF TGTGCCACCAGCAGAGATGGTCGGCGGGACAATGAGCAGTTCTTC
TRBJ2-7 TRBV4-1 NA TRBD2 CASSFQTSGRYEQYF TGCGCCAGCAGCTTCCAGACTAGCGGGAGGTATGAGCAGTACTTC
TRBJ2-7 TRBV11-2 NA TRBD2 CASSLAWASGRMYEQYF TGTGCCAGCAGCCTGGCGTGGGCTAGCGGGAGGATGTACGAGCAGTACTTC
TRBJ1-2 TRBV30 NA TRBD1 CAWSVVQGALTF TGTGCCTGGAGTGTGGTACAGGGGGCGCTTACCTTC
TRBJ1-3 TRBV11-2 NA TRBD1 CASSQIQGASGNTIYF TGTGCCAGCAGCCAAATACAGGGGGCATCTGGAAACACCATATATTTT